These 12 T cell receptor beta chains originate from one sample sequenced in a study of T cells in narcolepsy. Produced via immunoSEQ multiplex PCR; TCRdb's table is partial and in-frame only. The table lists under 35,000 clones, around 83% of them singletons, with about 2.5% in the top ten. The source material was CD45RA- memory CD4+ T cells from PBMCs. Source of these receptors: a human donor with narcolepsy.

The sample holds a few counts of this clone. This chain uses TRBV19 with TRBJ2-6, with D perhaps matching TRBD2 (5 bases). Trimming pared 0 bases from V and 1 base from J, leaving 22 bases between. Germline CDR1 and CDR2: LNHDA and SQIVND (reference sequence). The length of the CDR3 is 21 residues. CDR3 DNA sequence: TGTGCCAGTAGTATAGATCTGAGAGGAGGCCTATCAGCATCTGGGGCCAACGTCCTGACTTTC. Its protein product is CASSIDLRGGLSASGANVLTF.

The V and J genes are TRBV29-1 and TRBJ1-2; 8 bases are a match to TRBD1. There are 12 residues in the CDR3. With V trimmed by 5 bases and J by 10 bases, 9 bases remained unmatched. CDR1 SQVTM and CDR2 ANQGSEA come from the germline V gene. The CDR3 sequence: CSVSGTGEDYTF. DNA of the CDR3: TGCAGCGTTTCCGGGACAGGAGAGGACTACACCTTC.

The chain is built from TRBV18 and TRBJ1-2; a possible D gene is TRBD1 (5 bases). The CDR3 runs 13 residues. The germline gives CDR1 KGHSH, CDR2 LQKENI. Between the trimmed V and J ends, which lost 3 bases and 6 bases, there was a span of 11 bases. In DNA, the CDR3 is TGTGCCAGCTCACCCAGGGCAGCTGATGGCTACACCTTC. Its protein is CASSPRAADGYTF.

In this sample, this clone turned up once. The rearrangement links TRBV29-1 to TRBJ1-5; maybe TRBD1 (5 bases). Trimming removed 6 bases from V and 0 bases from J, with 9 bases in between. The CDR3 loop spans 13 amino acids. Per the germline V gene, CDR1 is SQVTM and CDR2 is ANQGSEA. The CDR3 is CSVADSSNQPQHF. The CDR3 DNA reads TGCAGCGTCGCCGACAGTAGCAATCAGCCCCAGCATTTT.

Written as DNA, the CDR3 is TGTGCCAGTACACGGACTAGCGGGGTGCAAGAGACCCAGTACTTC. Its translation is CASTRTSGVQETQYF. The J gene is TRBJ2-5, the V gene TRBV19, with 12 bases lining up with TRBD2. V shed 7 bases, J shed 2 bases, and the junction held 5 bases outside the gene matches. Germline CDR1 LNHDA, CDR2 SQIVND (reference sequence). CDR3 length: 15 amino acids. The variable domain in full, completed from reference TRBV19 and TRBJ2-5, reads DGGITQSPKYLFRKEGQNVTLSCEQNLNHDAMYWYRQDPGQGLRLIYYSQIVNDFQKGDIAEGYSVSREKKESFPLTVTSAQKNPTAFYLCASTRTSGVQETQYFGPGTRLLVL.

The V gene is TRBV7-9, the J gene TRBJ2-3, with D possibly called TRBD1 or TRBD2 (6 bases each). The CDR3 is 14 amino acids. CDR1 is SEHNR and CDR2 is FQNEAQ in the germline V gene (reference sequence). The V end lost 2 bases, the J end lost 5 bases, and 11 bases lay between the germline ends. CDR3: CASSLRGRKDTQYF. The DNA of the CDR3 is TGTGCCAGCAGCTTACGGGGGCGGAAAGATACGCAGTATTTT.

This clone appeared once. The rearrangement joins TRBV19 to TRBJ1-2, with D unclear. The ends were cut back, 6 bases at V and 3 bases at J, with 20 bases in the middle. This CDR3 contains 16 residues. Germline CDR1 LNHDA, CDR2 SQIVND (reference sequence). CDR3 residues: CASRDGGAGKDYGYTF. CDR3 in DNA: TGTGCCAGTAGGGACGGCGGAGCGGGAAAAGACTATGGCTACACCTTC.

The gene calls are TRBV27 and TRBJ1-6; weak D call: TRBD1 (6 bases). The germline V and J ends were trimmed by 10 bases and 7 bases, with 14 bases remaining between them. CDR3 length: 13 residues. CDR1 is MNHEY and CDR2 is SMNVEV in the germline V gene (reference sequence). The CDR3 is CATSGAGNSPLHF. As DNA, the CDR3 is TGTGCCACCTCAGGGGCCGGGAATTCACCCCTCCACTTT.

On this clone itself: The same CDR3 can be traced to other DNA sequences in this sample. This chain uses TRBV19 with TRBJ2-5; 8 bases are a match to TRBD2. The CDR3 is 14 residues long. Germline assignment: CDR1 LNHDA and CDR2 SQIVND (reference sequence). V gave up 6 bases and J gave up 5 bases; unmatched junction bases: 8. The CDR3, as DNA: TGTGCCAGTAGCCACGGGGGGGTGTATGAGACCCAGTACTTC. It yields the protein CASSHGGVYETQYF.

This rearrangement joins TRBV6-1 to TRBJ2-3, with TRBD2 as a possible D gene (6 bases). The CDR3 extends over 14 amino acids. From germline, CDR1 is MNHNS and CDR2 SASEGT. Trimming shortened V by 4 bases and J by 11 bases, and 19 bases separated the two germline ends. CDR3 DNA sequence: TGTGCCAGCAGTGCGGGGACTCCCCTGACCCTGCAGTATTTT. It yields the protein CASSAGTPLTLQYF.

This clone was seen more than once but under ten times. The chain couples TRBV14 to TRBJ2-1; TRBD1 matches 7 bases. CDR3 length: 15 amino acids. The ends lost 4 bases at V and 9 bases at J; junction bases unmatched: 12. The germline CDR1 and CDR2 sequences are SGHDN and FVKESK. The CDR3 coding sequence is TGTGCCAGCAGCCCCTACCGGGACAGAGGGGGTGAGCAGTTCTTC. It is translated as CASSPYRDRGGEQFF. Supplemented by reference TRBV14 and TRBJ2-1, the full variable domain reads EAGVTQFPSHSVIEKGQTVTLRCDPISGHDNLYWYRRVMGKEIKFLLHFVKESKQDESGMPNNRFLAERTGGTYSTLKVQPAELEDSGVYFCASSPYRDRGGEQFFGPGTRLTVL.

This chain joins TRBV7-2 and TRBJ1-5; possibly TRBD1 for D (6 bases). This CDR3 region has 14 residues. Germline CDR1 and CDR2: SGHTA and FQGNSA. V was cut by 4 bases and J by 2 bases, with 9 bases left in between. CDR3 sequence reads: CASSSRQGNQPQHF. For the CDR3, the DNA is TGTGCCAGCAGCTCCCGACAGGGCAATCAGCCCCAGCATTTT.